These 7 T cell receptor beta chains share one sample of origin, sequenced in a study of blood T cell repertoires in COVID-19 (dated by TCRdb to 2018 to 2021). The library was made by the immunoSEQ multiplex PCR assay. In TCRdb, the immuneACCESS table is reduced to in-frame sequences with V and J assigned. These tables do not hold every clone; where another copy was compared, an unresolved V gene accounts for under half, and the others remain unexplained. This sample has around 100,000 clones in its table, and roughly nine tenths of those were observed once. The ten largest make up under 4% of the sample. Sequencing was performed on peripheral blood. These receptors all come from a man aged 50 or older in a cohort sampled during active COVID-19.

The genes are TRBV3-1 (or the pseudogene TRBV3-2) and TRBJ2-5; TRBD2 aligns across 10 bases. V shed 4 bases, J shed 5 bases, and the junction held 1 base outside the gene matches. This CDR3 comprises 13 residues. The germline CDR1 and CDR2 sequences are LGHDT and YNNKEL (reference sequence). The CDR3 loop reads CASSLTSGETQYF. Written as DNA, the CDR3 is TGTGCCAGCAGCCTGACTAGCGGGGAGACCCAGTACTTC.

This sequence joins TRBV9 and TRBJ1-2; 8 bases line up with TRBD1. The germline V gene encodes CDR1 SGDLS and CDR2 YYNGEE. The V gene end was trimmed by 3 bases and the J gene end by 2 bases; junction bases not matched to a gene: 3. This CDR3 has 14 residues. The CDR3 nucleotides are TGTGCCAGCAGCGCGTCAGGGGGCAACTATGGCTACACCTTC. It yields the protein CASSASGGNYGYTF. Variable domain in full (rest from reference TRBV9 and TRBJ1-2): DSGVTQTPKHLITATGQRVTLRCSPRSGDLSVYWYQQSLDQGLQFLIQYYNGEERAKGNILERFSAQQFPDLHSELNLSSLELGDSALYFCASSASGGNYGYTFGSGTRLTVV.

The V gene is TRBV29-1, the J gene TRBJ2-1; 13 nucleotides agree with TRBD2. CDR3 size: 14 residues. Germline CDR1 is SQVTM and CDR2 is ANQGSEA. The V gene end was trimmed by 7 bases and the J gene end by 5 bases; junction bases not matched to a gene: 5. This CDR3 is CSGGLAGSNNEQFF. The CDR3 bases are TGCAGCGGGGGACTAGCGGGGTCTAACAATGAGCAGTTCTTC.

This clone has a single count. The CDR3: CASSYSSTGRSVGAFF. DNA of the CDR3: TGTGCCAGCAGTTACTCGTCGACAGGGAGAAGTGTCGGGGCTTTCTTT. The rearrangement links TRBV6-2 or TRBV6-3 to TRBJ1-1; 7 nucleotides line up with TRBD1. V lost 0 bases and J lost 11; bases outside the gene matches: 15. Germline values: CDR1 MNHEY, CDR2 SVGEGT. The CDR3 contains 16 residues.

The chain carries TRBV5-4 and TRBJ1-2; 11 nucleotides agree with TRBD1. The CDR3 has 15 residues. With 3 bases clipped from V and 3 bases from J, the junction kept 4 bases outside the gene matches. CDR1 and CDR2 (germline): SGHNT, YYREEE (reference sequence). The CDR3 here is CASSWGTGGYYGYTF. The DNA of the CDR3 is TGTGCCAGCAGCTGGGGGACAGGGGGATACTATGGCTACACCTTC.

The J gene is TRBJ2-2, the V gene TRBV6-2 or TRBV6-3; the D gene is possibly TRBD1 (6 bases). Trimming took 2 bases from V and 4 from J, leaving 14 bases between them. This CDR3 has 16 amino acids. The germline gives CDR1 MNHEY, CDR2 SVGEGT. The CDR3 is CASSYPTGSLTGELFF. CDR3 DNA: TGTGCCAGCAGTTACCCAACAGGGTCCCTCACCGGGGAGCTGTTTTTT.

In DNA, the CDR3 is TGCGCCAGCAGCCCCGACGGGGATTACAATGAGCAGTTCTTC. This codes for CASSPDGDYNEQFF. The rearrangement joins TRBV4-3 to TRBJ2-1; possibly TRBD2 for D (5 bases). Germline V lookup: CDR1 LGHNA, CDR2 YSLEER. V gave up 4 bases and J gave up 4 bases, with 11 bases separating them. This CDR3 is built from 14 residues.